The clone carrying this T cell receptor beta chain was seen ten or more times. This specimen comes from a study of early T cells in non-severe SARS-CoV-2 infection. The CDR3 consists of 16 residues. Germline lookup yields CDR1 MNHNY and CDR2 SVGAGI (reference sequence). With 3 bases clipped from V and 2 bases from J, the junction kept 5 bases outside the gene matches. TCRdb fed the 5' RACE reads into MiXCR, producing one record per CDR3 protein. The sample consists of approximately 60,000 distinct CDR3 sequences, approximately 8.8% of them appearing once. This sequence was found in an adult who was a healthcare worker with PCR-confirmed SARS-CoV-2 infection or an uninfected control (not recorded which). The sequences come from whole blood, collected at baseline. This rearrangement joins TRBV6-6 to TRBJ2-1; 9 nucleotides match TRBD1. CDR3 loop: CASSYSRDRAYNEQFF. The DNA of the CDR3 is TGTGCCAGCAGTTATTCCCGGGACAGGGCCTACAATGAGCAGTTCTTC.